The clone carrying this TCR beta chain was seen ten or more times. The antigen remains undetermined. Trimming removed 5 bases at V and 0 bases at J, with 7 bases between. The CDR3 is made up of 13 amino acids. CDR1 MNHEY and CDR2 SMNVEV come from the germline V gene (reference sequence). TCRdb re-called the reads with MiXCR, one entry per CDR3 protein. The table lists almost 300,000 distinct CDR3 sequences, around 10% of them singletons, with 2% to 3% in the top ten. The entry originates in a study of T cell repertoires in cytomegalovirus infection. The wider study: Indications came from public TCR beta signatures; they pointed to CMV infection and to a matching HLA type. Overall study results and limits: Identification of carriers of CMV plus the relevant HLA was achieved through cumulative public TCR beta family frequency. HLA-C-restricted CMV-specific TCR beta clonotypes were dominant in the ex vivo response.

The rearrangement uses TRBV27 and TRBJ2-5; possible D gene TRBD2, 5 bases. Sequencing was done on a sample of PBMCs. The receptor was isolated from a human donor in good health (CMV status not recorded). Some clones in this sample may be carry-over from other donors' samples. CDR3 sequence: CASSPGNQETQYF. The CDR3 DNA reads TGTGCCAGCAGTCCCGGGAACCAAGAGACCCAGTACTTC.